This T cell receptor beta chain originates from a study of shared clonotypes between healthy human individuals (TCRdb year 2020). About the full investigation: The cohort included three men and two women between 18 and 49 years of age. Between about 0.8 and 9 billion PBMCs per donor were obtained by leukapheresis. To increase sequencing depth and limit assay-specific biases, different laboratories used diverse techniques to prepare libraries and sequence TCR repertoires. The study deeply sequenced blood TCR repertoires of roughly five healthy adults to estimate repertoire size and the extent of clonotype sharing between individuals. For each donor, three plates each were used for CD4 naive and CD4 memory, two plates were used for CD8 naive, and one plate was used for CD8 memory.

Healthy HIV-negative adults with no recently reported acute infections or vaccinations were included as donors. All donors were Caucasian adults living in Nashville, Tennessee, USA. Magnetic negative selection was used to enrich CD4+ T cells, after which naive cells were positively selected on CD45RA and the negative fraction became the memory subset. After blood collection by leukapheresis, PBMCs were isolated using Ficoll-Histopaque density gradient centrifugation and then cryopreserved in the vapor phase of liquid nitrogen. Analytical flow cytometry was used to check the purity and quantity of every magnetically sorted T cell population. Each sorted fraction had its genomic DNA isolated and then quantified by UV absorbance on a Nanodrop 2000c. CDR1 LNHDA and CDR2 SQIVND were looked up in the germline V gene (reference sequence). V drops 5 bases and J drops 9 bases, leaving 19 bases in between. Spanning cysteine to phenylalanine, the CDR3 consists of 14 amino acids. Here the CDR3 DNA is all that survives: 42 bases in frame from base 1.

Using the deep immunoSEQ assay, multiplex PCR amplified TCR CDR3 regions from genomic DNA. Extracted genomic DNA from each cell subset was distributed evenly across all wells of several immunoSEQ 96-well plates, and each plate was treated as a replicate. For sorted subsets, roughly 200 ng of genomic DNA, equivalent to 30,000 or so T cell genomes, went into each replicate PCR. Purified libraries were quantified with a Qubit 3.0 fluorometer, sized on a Bioanalyzer 2100, and re-quantified with the KAPA Library Quantification kit. A separate single-read 150-cycle Illumina NextSeq 550 flow cell was used to sequence each immunoSEQ 96-well plate. As for the authors' bioinformatics: Because only junctional sequences without quality scores were contained in the immunoSEQ output, filtering matching that applied to full-length reads could not be performed. Sequences were annotated with PyIR, a Python wrapper for IgBLAST v1.9, and V/J genes and CDR3 were assigned using IMGT germline references. Reads were filtered out if the reads had weak V/J assignments (E-value above 1e-6), no CDR3, stop codons, out-of-frame junctions, or ambiguous translated residues. V3J clonotypes were defined by identical inferred V gene, J gene, and CDR3 amino acid sequence. To compute the percentage overlap between repertoires, the number of shared unique clonotypes was divided by the size of the smaller repertoire. Richness of each repertoire was evaluated using RTK rarefaction, the Chao1 estimator, and Recon v2.1 estimates of unobserved clonotypes. Generation probabilities were computed with OLGA for all TCRbeta clonotypes obtained by the gDNA method from a few donors. TCRdb limited this immuneACCESS table to in-frame rearrangements with V and J called. A share of clones is missing; checked studies link under half to unresolved V genes, and the rest is unexplained. The V and J calls and clone size were taken over from that table, and D and trimming were inferred from the DNA. This sample holds hundreds of thousands of clones; more than 95% were observed only once. The ten largest account for 0.045% to 0.07% of the sample.

Results and caveats for the whole study, not just this receptor: The small number of donors limited the genetic and exposure-history diversity represented. Compared with non-shared clonotypes, clonotypes shared by all four sorted-subset donors had higher generation probabilities. Only blood was sampled, and tissue TCR repertoires likely differ from those in blood. Even with the large sequencing depth, rarefaction of the sorted-subset datasets indicated that sequencing was incomplete. Roughly 5.2% of naive CD4, around 3.6% of naive CD8, 2.3% of memory CD4, and more than 0.35% of memory CD8 clonotypes were shared across a few donors. Naive subsets generally had larger estimated clonotype richness than memory subsets. Based on pairwise subsampling, the degree of clonotype sharing among donors was expected to be affected by sequencing depth.

In regard to this clone: Its recognized antigen is unknown. No quality values exist for individual bases; no much larger clone is one base distant.

The clonotype was recovered from a woman aged 30 to 39 in good health. The sequencing input was naive CD4+ T cells sorted from blood. The sample's cell subset or site label is to be understood as: CD45RA+ positively selected. The V and J segments used are TRBV19 and TRBJ1-1; the D gene is perhaps TRBD1, from 6 matching bases. The DNA is as follows: TGTGCCAGTAGTCCACAGGGATCGCGGGAGAAAGCTTTCTTT. This yields the protein CASSPQGSREKAFF. Where the CDR3 stops, the reference TRBV19 and TRBJ1-1 genes take over; the full variable domain is DGGITQSPKYLFRKEGQNVTLSCEQNLNHDAMYWYRQDPGQGLRLIYYSQIVNDFQKGDIAEGYSVSREKKESFPLTVTSAQKNPTAFYLCASSPQGSREKAFFGQGTRLTVV.